This T cell receptor beta chain was profiled in a study of CD8 T cells in Susac syndrome. Overall study results and limits: The relatively small number of individuals in the TCR sequencing and HLA analysis was acknowledged by the study.

High-throughput TCR beta sequencing covered peripheral CD8+ and CD4+ T cells. FACS enriched CD8+ TEMRA cells, while bulk CD8+ and CD4+ were negatively isolated. RNA in amounts of about 0.5 to 1 ug was reverse transcribed with random hexamers. Across 54 Vbeta and 13 Jbeta, TCR beta CDR3 was amplified with immunoSEQ multiplex PCR. TCRdb re-called the immunoSEQ multiplex PCR reads through MiXCR, storing one row per CDR3 protein. The table has some 99,000 distinct CDR3 sequences, roughly 97% seen once. Concerning this clonotype itself: Its target is not known.

The source is a human donor in good health. Sequencing used CD4+ T cells from PBMCs.

CDR3 sequence reads: CASSQDPRGSEAFF. The CDR3 bases are TGTGCCAGCAGCCAAGATCCAAGGGGCAGTGAAGCTTTCTTT. The chain recombines TRBV3-1 with TRBJ1-1, with D tentatively TRBD1 (5 bases). Germline CDR1 and CDR2: LGHDT and YNNKEL (reference sequence). The V gene lost 0 bases and the J gene lost 7 bases, with 12 bases spanning the gap. The length of the CDR3 is 14 residues.